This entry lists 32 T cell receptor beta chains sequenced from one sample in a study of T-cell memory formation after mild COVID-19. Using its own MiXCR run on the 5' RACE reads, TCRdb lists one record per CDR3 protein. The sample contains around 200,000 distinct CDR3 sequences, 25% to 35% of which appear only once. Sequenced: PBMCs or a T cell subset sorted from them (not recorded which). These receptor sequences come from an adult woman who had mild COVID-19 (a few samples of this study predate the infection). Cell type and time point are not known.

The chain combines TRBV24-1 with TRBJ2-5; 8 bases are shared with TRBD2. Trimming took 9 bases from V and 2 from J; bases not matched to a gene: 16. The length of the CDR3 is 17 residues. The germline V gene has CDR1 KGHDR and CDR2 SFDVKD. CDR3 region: CATSEPGGGSRQETQYF. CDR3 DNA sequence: TGTGCCACCTCAGAACCGGGAGGGGGTTCCCGGCAAGAGACCCAGTACTTC.

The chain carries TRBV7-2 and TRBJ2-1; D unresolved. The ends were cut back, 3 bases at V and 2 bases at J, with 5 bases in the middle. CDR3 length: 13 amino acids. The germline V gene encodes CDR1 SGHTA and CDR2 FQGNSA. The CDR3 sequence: CASSLDAYNEQFF. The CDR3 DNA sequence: TGTGCCAGCAGCTTGGACGCCTACAATGAGCAGTTCTTC.

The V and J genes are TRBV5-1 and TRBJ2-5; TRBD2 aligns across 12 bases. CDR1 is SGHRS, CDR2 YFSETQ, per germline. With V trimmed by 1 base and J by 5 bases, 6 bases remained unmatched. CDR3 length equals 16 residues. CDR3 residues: CASSLPRLAGVETQYF. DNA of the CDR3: TGCGCCAGCAGCTTGCCCCGACTAGCGGGGGTGGAGACCCAGTACTTC.

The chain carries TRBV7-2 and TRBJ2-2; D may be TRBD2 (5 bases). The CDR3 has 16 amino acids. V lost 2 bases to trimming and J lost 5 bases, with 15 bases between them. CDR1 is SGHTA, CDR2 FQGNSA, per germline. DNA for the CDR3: TGTGCCAGCAGCTTATGGAGGCTAGTAGGGACCGGGGAGCTGTTTTTT. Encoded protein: CASSLWRLVGTGELFF. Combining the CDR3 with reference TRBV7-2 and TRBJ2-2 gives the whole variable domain GAGVSQSPSNKVTEKGKDVELRCDPISGHTALYWYRQSLGQGLEFLIYFQGNSAPDKSGLPSDRFSAERTGGSVSTLTIQRTQQEDSAVYLCASSLWRLVGTGELFFGEGSRLTVL.

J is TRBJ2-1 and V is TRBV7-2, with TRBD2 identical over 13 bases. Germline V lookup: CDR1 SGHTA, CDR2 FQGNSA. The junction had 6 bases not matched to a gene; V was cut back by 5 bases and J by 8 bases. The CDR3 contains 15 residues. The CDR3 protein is CASSPGTSGNDEQFF. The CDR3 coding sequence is TGTGCCAGCAGCCCCGGGACTAGCGGGAACGATGAGCAGTTCTTC.

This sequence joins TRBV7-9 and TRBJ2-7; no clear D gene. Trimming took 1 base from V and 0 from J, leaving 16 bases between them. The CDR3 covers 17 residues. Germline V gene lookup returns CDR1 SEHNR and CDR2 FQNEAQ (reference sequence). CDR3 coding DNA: TGTGCCAGCAGCTTAGGACCTCTCAGCCCCAGCTCCTACGAGCAGTACTTC. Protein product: CASSLGPLSPSSYEQYF.

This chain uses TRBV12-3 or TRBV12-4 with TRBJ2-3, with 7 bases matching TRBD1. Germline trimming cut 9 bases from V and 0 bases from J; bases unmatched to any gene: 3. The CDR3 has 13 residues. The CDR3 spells CASGTESTDTQYF. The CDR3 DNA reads TGTGCCAGTGGGACAGAAAGCACAGATACGCAGTATTTT.

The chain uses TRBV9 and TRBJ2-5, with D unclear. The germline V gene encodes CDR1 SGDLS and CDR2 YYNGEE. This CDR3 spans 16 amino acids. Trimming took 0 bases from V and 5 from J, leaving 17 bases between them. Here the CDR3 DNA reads TGTGCCAGCAGCGTAGCTGTCAGGTCACAGTGGGAGACCCAGTACTTC. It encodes CASSVAVRSQWETQYF.

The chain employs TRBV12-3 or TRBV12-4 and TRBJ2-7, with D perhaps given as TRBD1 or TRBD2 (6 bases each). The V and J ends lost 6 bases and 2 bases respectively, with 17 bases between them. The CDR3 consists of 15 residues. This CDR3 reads CASSRQVAGPYEQYF. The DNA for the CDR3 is TGTGCCAGCAGCCGACAGGTGGCGGGACCCTACGAGCAGTACTTC.

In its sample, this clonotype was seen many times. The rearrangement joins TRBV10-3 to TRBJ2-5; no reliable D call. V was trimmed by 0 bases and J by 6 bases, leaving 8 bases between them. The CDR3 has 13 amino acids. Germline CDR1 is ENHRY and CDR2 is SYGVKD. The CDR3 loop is CAISESPLQTQYF. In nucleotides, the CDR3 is TGTGCCATCAGTGAGTCACCGCTCCAGACCCAGTACTTC.

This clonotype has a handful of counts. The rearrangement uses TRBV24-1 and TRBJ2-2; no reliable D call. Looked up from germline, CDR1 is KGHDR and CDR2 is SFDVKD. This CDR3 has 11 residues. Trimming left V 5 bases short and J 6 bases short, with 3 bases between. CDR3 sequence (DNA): TGTGCCACCAGTGGGTCCGGGGAGCTGTTTTTT. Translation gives CATSGSGELFF.

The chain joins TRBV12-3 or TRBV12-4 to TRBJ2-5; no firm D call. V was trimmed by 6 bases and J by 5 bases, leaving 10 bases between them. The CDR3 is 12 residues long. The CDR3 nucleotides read TGTGCCAGCAGGTTTTATGATGAGACCCAGTACTTC. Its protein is CASRFYDETQYF.

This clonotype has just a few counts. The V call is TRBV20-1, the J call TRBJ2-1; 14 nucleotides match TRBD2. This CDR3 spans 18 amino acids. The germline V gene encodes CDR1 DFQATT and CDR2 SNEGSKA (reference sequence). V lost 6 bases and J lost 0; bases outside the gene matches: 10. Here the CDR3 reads CSARGLAGVRGSYNEQFF. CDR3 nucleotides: TGCAGTGCAAGGGGACTAGCGGGAGTCAGGGGCTCCTACAATGAGCAGTTCTTC.

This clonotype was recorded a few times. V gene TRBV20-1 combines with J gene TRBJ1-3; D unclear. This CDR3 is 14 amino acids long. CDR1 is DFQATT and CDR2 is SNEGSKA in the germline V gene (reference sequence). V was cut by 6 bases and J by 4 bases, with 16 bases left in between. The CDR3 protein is CSARRADPGNTIYF. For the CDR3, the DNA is TGCAGTGCCAGAAGAGCAGATCCAGGAAACACCATATATTTT.

For the CDR3, the DNA is TGCGCCAGCAGCCTTAGCGGGGGGGTCAATGAGCAGTTCTTC. Protein: CASSLSGGVNEQFF. The chain uses TRBV5-1 and TRBJ2-1; 11 bases are a match to TRBD2. The CDR3 runs 14 residues. The germline V gene has CDR1 SGHRS and CDR2 YFSETQ. V was clipped by 4 bases and J by 6 bases; unmatched bases: 3. Full variable domain (outside the CDR3, taken from reference TRBV5-1 and TRBJ2-1): KAGVTQTPRYLIKTRGQQVTLSCSPISGHRSVSWYQQTPGQGLQFLFEYFSETQRNKGNFPGRFSGRQFSNSRSEMNVSTLELGDSALYLCASSLSGGVNEQFFGPGTRLTVL.

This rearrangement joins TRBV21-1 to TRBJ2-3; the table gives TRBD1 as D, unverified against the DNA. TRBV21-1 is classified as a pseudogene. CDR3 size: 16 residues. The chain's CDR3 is CASSKPDRGWTDTQYF. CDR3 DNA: TGTGCCAGCAGCAAACCGGACAGGGGCTGGACAGATACGCAGTATTTT.

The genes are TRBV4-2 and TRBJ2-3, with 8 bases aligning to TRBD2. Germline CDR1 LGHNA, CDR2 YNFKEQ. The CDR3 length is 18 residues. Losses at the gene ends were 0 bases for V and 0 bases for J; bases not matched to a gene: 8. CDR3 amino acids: CASSQDRSGGPSTDTQYF. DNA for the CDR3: TGTGCCAGCAGCCAAGATCGATCGGGGGGGCCGAGCACAGATACGCAGTATTTT.

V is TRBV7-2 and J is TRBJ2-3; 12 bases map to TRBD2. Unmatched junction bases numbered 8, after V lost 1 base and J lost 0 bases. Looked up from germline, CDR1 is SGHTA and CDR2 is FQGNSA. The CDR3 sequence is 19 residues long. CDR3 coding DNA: TGTGCCAGCAGCTTAGACCCGGGACTAGCGGGCTTTAGCACAGATACGCAGTATTTT. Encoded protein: CASSLDPGLAGFSTDTQYF.

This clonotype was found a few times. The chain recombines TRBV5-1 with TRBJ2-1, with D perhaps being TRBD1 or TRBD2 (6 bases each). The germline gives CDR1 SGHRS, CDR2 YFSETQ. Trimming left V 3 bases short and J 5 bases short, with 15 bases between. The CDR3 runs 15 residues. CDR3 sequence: CASSSYGGADNEQFF. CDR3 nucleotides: TGCGCCAGCAGCTCGTACGGGGGCGCCGACAATGAGCAGTTCTTC.

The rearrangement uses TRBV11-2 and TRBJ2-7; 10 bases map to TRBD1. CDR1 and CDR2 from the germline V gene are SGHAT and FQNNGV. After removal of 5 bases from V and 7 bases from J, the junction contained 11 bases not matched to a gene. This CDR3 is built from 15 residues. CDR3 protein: CASSLRDRGAVEQYF. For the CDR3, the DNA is TGTGCCAGCAGCCTCCGGGACAGGGGCGCGGTGGAGCAGTACTTC.

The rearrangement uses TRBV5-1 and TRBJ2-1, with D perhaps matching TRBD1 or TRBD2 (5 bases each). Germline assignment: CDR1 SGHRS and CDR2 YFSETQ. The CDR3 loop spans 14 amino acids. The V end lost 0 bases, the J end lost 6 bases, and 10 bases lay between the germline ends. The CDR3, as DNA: TGCGCCAGCAGCTTGGCCGGGACCTCCAATGAGCAGTTCTTC. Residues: CASSLAGTSNEQFF. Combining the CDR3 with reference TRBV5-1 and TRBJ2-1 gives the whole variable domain KAGVTQTPRYLIKTRGQQVTLSCSPISGHRSVSWYQQTPGQGLQFLFEYFSETQRNKGNFPGRFSGRQFSNSRSEMNVSTLELGDSALYLCASSLAGTSNEQFFGPGTRLTVL.

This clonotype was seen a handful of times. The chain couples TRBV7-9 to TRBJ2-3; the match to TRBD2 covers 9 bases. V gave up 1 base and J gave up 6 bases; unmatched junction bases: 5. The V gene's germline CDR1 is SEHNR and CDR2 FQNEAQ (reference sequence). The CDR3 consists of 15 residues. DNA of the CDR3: TGTGCCAGCAGCTTAGGGCGGGAGGGCCAGGATACGCAGTATTTT. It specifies CASSLGREGQDTQYF.

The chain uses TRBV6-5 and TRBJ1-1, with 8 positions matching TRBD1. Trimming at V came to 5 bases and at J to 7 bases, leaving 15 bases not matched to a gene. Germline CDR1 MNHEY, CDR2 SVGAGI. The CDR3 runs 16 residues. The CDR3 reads CASSHDRGLVGFEAFF. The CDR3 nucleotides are TGTGCCAGCAGTCATGACAGGGGACTGGTGGGCTTTGAAGCTTTCTTT.

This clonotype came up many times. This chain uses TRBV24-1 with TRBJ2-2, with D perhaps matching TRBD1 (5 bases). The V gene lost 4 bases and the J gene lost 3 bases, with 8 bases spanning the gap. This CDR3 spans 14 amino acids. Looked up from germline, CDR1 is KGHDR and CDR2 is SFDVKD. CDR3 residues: CATSDGRDTGELFF. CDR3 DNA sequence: TGTGCCACCAGTGACGGCAGGGACACCGGGGAGCTGTTTTTT.

The CDR3 DNA reads as TGTGCCAGCAGTGAAGAAAAACTCGGGAATCAGCCCCAGCATTTT. Translation gives CASSEEKLGNQPQHF. The chain carries TRBV6-1 and TRBJ1-5; D not certain. V gave up 1 base and J gave up 4 bases, with 11 bases separating them. Germline V gives CDR1 MNHNS, CDR2 SASEGT. This CDR3 spans 15 amino acids.

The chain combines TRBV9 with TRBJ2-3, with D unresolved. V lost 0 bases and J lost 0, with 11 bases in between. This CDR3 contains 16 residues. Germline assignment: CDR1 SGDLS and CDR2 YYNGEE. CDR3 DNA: TGTGCCAGCAGCGTAGGTCTTGACACTAGCACAGATACGCAGTATTTT. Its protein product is CASSVGLDTSTDTQYF.

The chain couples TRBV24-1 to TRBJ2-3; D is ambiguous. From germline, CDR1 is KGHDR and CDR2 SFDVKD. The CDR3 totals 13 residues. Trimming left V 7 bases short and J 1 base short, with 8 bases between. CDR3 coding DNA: TGTGCCACCAGCCTGATGGGCACAGATACGCAGTATTTT. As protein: CATSLMGTDTQYF.

CDR3 DNA: TGTGCCTGGAGTGTGGCTTCTCTGAACACAGATACGCAGTATTTT. Its protein is CAWSVASLNTDTQYF. J is TRBJ2-3 and V is TRBV30; no definite D call. The germline V gene encodes CDR1 GTSNPN and CDR2 SVGIG (reference sequence). The CDR3 contains 15 residues. Trimming left V 0 bases short and J 2 bases short, with 12 bases between.

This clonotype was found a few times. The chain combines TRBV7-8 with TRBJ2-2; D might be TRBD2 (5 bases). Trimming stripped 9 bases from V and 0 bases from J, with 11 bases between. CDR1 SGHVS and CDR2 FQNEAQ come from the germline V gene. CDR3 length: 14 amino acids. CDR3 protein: CASTPAANTGELFF. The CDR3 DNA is TGTGCCAGTACTCCAGCGGCGAACACCGGGGAGCTGTTTTTT.

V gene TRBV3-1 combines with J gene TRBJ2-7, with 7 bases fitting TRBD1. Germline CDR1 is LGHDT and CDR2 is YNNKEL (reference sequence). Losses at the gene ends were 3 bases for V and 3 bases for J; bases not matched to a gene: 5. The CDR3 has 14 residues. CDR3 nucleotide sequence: TGTGCCAGCAGCCATAGGGACAGCTACTACGAGCAGTACTTC. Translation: CASSHRDSYYEQYF.

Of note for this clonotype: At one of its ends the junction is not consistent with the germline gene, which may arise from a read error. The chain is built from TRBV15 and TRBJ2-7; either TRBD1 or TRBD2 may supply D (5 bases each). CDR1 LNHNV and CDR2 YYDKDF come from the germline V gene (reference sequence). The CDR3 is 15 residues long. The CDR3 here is CATSGPGTAAYEQNF. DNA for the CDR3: TGTGCCACCAGCGGACCCGGGACGGCGGCCTACGAGCAGAACTTC.

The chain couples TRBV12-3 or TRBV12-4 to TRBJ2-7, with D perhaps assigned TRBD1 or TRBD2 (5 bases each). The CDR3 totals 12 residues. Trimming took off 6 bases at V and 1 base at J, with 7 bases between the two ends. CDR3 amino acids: CASRGESYEQYF. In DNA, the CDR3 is TGTGCCAGCAGGGGGGAATCCTACGAGCAGTACTTC.